The 23 T cell receptor beta chains presented below share a single source sample, sequenced in a study of blood T cell repertoires in COVID-19. Sequenced by immunoSEQ multiplex PCR; TCRdb stores in-frame clones only, minus some. The repertoire includes some 340,000 clones, roughly 87% of them detected once, and approximately 5% sits in the top ten. Sequencing input: PBMCs or T cells enriched from blood (not recorded which). The receptor set was obtained from a woman in her 50s who had recovered from COVID-19.

The chain employs TRBV7-8 and TRBJ1-6, with 7 bases lining up with TRBD1. Trimming cost V 4 bases and J 5 bases; bases outside gene matches: 8. Germline CDR1 SGHVS, CDR2 FQNEAQ. CDR3 length equals 16 residues. The CDR3 bases are TGTGCCAGCAGCTCTCTGACAGGGCTTAATAATTCACCCCTCCACTTT. Translating it yields CASSSLTGLNNSPLHF.

This chain links TRBV7-3 with TRBJ1-2, with 9 positions matching TRBD1. J was trimmed by 6 bases and V by 5 bases; bases with no gene match: 4. CDR1 is SGHTA and CDR2 is FQGTGA in the germline V gene. The CDR3 spans 13 residues. The CDR3 DNA sequence: TGTGCCAGCAGCCCGGGACAGGGCAATGGCTACACCTTC. It codes for CASSPGQGNGYTF.

This rearrangement joins TRBV28 to TRBJ2-7, with 11 bases fitting TRBD2. The germline gives CDR1 MDHEN, CDR2 SYDVKM. The length of the CDR3 is 15 residues. V dropped 3 bases and J dropped 6; count of bases not matched to a gene: 7. CDR3 in DNA: TGTGCCAGCAGTTTGGGGGGGACTAGCGGAGCCGAGCAGTACTTC. Translation: CASSLGGTSGAEQYF.

The chain links TRBV6-5 to TRBJ2-1, with 11 bases matching TRBD2. The CDR3 loop spans 16 amino acids. Germline CDR1 and CDR2: MNHEY and SVGAGI. V was pared by 4 bases and J by 4 bases, with 6 bases of the junction left unmatched. The DNA for the CDR3 is TGTGCCAGCAGTTCTCTAGCGGGAGGCGGGTACAATGAGCAGTTCTTC. Its protein is CASSSLAGGGYNEQFF.

This clone has just one count. The chain recombines TRBV6-6 with TRBJ1-2; TRBD1 aligns across 7 bases. Losses at the gene ends were 6 bases for V and 5 bases for J; bases not matched to a gene: 9. CDR1 and CDR2 (germline): MNHNY, SVGAGI (reference sequence). This CDR3 is 14 amino acids long. This CDR3 reads CASRGTESTYGYTF. The CDR3 DNA follows: TGTGCCAGCAGGGGGACAGAGAGTACTTATGGCTACACCTTC.

The V call is TRBV7-3, the J call TRBJ1-1, with a possible D match to TRBD1 (6 bases). The CDR3 loop spans 13 amino acids. V gave up 5 bases and J gave up 3 bases, with 10 bases separating them. Germline values: CDR1 SGHTA, CDR2 FQGTGA. Written as DNA, the CDR3 is TGTGCCAGCAGCACGGACAGATACACTGAAGCTTTCTTT. It yields the protein CASSTDRYTEAFF.

This sequence joins TRBV18 and TRBJ1-2; 7 nucleotides line up with TRBD1. The germline CDR1 and CDR2 sequences are KGHSH and LQKENI. Trimming at V came to 2 bases and at J to 4 bases, leaving 4 bases not matched to a gene. This CDR3 contains 14 residues. The CDR3 region is CASSPNPGGYGYTF. The CDR3 DNA is TGTGCCAGCTCACCAAATCCAGGGGGCTATGGCTACACCTTC.

The rearrangement links TRBV6-5 to TRBJ1-5; D gene unclear. The CDR3 runs 15 residues. The germline V gene encodes CDR1 MNHEY and CDR2 SVGAGI. The V end lost 6 bases, the J end lost 0 bases, and 12 bases lay between the germline ends. The CDR3 spells CASRLREYSNQPQHF. The CDR3 coding sequence is TGTGCCAGCAGGTTACGGGAGTATAGCAATCAGCCCCAGCATTTT.

The V call is TRBV3-1 (or the pseudogene TRBV3-2), the J call TRBJ2-5, with 8 bases matching TRBD2. Trimming cost V 3 bases and J 5 bases; bases outside gene matches: 8. This CDR3 has 15 residues. The germline V gene has CDR1 LGHDT and CDR2 YNNKEL (reference sequence). Here the CDR3 reads CASSQVAGKGETQYF. DNA of the CDR3: TGTGCCAGCAGCCAGGTAGCGGGGAAAGGGGAGACCCAGTACTTC.

V gene TRBV6-2 or TRBV6-3 combines with J gene TRBJ1-1; unclear D gene. Germline lookup yields CDR1 MNHEY and CDR2 SVGEGT. The V and J ends lost 3 bases and 4 bases respectively, with 15 bases between them. The CDR3 contains 15 residues. In nucleotides, the CDR3 is TGTGCCAGCAGTTATCGCTCTGGTGGCGGCACTGAAGCTTTCTTT. Its translation: CASSYRSGGGTEAFF.

The chain combines TRBV5-1 with TRBJ1-1; maybe TRBD1 (6 bases). The germline V gene has CDR1 SGHRS and CDR2 YFSETQ. The germline V and J ends were trimmed by 4 bases and 4 bases, with 17 bases remaining between them. This CDR3 has 15 amino acids. The CDR3 DNA is TGCGCCAGCAGCACCGCCGGGACAAAGGGCACTGAAGCTTTCTTT. Protein: CASSTAGTKGTEAFF.

The rearrangement joins TRBV29-1 to TRBJ2-2, with a possible D match to TRBD2 (6 bases). Per germline, CDR1 SQVTM and CDR2 ANQGSEA. The CDR3 loop spans 15 amino acids. Trimming removed 7 bases from V and 7 bases from J, with 22 bases in between. The CDR3 protein is CSARFAGTHVGELFF. CDR3 bases: TGCAGCGCTAGGTTTGCGGGGACGCACGTCGGGGAGCTGTTTTTT.

V gene TRBV2 combines with J gene TRBJ2-7, with D uncertain. Trimming cost V 10 bases and J 0 bases, with 13 bases left between them. The CDR3 runs 13 residues. Germline lookup yields CDR1 SNHLY and CDR2 FYNNEI. In DNA, the CDR3 is TGTGCCACCTGGTCTCCTAGCTCCTACGAGCAGTACTTC. Protein product: CATWSPSSYEQYF.

The rearrangement joins TRBV5-1 to TRBJ2-3; 13 nucleotides agree with TRBD2. The CDR3 is 16 amino acids. With 4 bases clipped from V and 5 bases from J, the junction kept 7 bases outside the gene matches. The V gene's germline CDR1 is SGHRS and CDR2 YFSETQ. The CDR3 region has the DNA TGCGCCAGCAGCCCCCAGAGACTAGCGGGAGGAGATACGCAGTATTTT. Its translation is CASSPQRLAGGDTQYF.

The J gene is TRBJ1-1, the V gene TRBV19; no firm D call. CDR1 and CDR2 from the germline V gene are LNHDA and SQIVND (reference sequence). V lost 8 bases, J lost 0 bases, and 16 bases lay in between. CDR3 length: 15 amino acids. CDR3 region: CASGLPGAMNTEAFF. The CDR3 coding sequence is TGTGCCAGTGGGCTACCCGGCGCCATGAACACTGAAGCTTTCTTT.

The J gene is TRBJ1-2, the V gene TRBV7-3, with 7 bases identical to TRBD1. The trim removed 0 bases at V and 8 bases at J, leaving 3 bases unmatched. The CDR3 length is 13 residues. Looked up from germline, CDR1 is SGHTA and CDR2 is FQGTGA. The CDR3 region is CASSLTLGQGYTF. CDR3 nucleotides: TGTGCCAGCAGCTTAACGTTGGGACAGGGCTACACCTTC.

The gene calls are TRBV2 and TRBJ2-3; 16 bases line up with TRBD2. The CDR3 loop spans 17 amino acids. Germline V gives CDR1 SNHLY, CDR2 FYNNEI. V was pared by 5 bases and J by 4 bases, with 6 bases of the junction left unmatched. The CDR3 DNA sequence: TGTGCCAGCAGTCCCGGGACTAGCGGGAGGGCGGCAGATACGCAGTATTTT. Translated, it gives CASSPGTSGRAADTQYF.

The rearrangement uses TRBV5-8 and TRBJ1-4, with 11 nucleotides matching TRBD1. Losses at the gene ends were 3 bases for V and 6 bases for J; bases not matched to a gene: 7. Germline lookup yields CDR1 SGHTS and CDR2 YDEGEE. The length of the CDR3 is 16 residues. CDR3 loop: CASSSGTGGHDEKLFF. CDR3 DNA: TGTGCCAGCAGCTCGGGGACAGGGGGTCACGATGAAAAACTGTTTTTT.

The J gene is TRBJ1-5, the V gene TRBV10-3; 10 positions agree with TRBD1. Losses at the gene ends were 5 bases for V and 5 bases for J; bases not matched to a gene: 3. The CDR3 has 14 residues. Germline assignment: CDR1 ENHRY and CDR2 SYGVKD. CDR3 residues: CAISLTGGDQPQHF. The CDR3, as DNA: TGTGCCATCAGTTTGACAGGGGGCGATCAGCCCCAGCATTTT.

The V gene is TRBV3-1 (or the pseudogene TRBV3-2), the J gene TRBJ1-1; D is undetermined. Germline-derived CDR1 and CDR2 are LGHDT and YNNKEL (reference sequence). This CDR3 has 18 residues. V was shortened by 1 base and J by 3 bases, with 21 bases between the two germline ends. The CDR3 DNA is TGTGCCAGCAGCCAAGTGTCAGTAAGACCATTGGCGGACACTGAAGCTTTCTTT. It specifies CASSQVSVRPLADTEAFF.

The chain has TRBV7-3 and TRBJ2-3, with 15 bases aligning to TRBD2. Germline assignment: CDR1 SGHTA and CDR2 FQGTGA. V shed 0 bases, J shed 0 bases, and the junction held 7 bases outside the gene matches. The CDR3 totals 20 residues. CDR3 amino acids: CASSLTGGLAGGLSTDTQYF. DNA of the CDR3: TGTGCCAGCAGCTTAACGGGAGGACTAGCGGGAGGGCTTAGCACAGATACGCAGTATTTT.

This clone was seen a few times. As DNA, the CDR3 is TGTGCCAGCAGCTCCACTCGGAACACCGGGGAGCTGTTTTTT. It specifies CASSSTRNTGELFF. The chain uses TRBV7-8 and TRBJ2-2, with D uncertain. Trimming removed 4 bases at V and 1 base at J, with 7 bases between. The CDR3 totals 14 residues. In germline, CDR1 is SGHVS, CDR2 FQNEAQ.

J is TRBJ1-6 and V is TRBV7-3, with a possible D match to TRBD1 (5 bases). V was shortened by 4 bases and J by 6 bases, with 10 bases between the two germline ends. CDR3 length equals 14 residues. From germline, CDR1 is SGHTA and CDR2 FQGTGA. The CDR3 region is CASSSGGANSPLHF. The CDR3, as DNA: TGTGCCAGCAGCTCGGGAGGGGCTAATTCACCCCTCCACTTT.